This TCR beta chain emerged from a study of blood T cell repertoires in COVID-19. Using immunoSEQ multiplex PCR, the repertoire was profiled, and TCRdb retains in-frame clones only, with some absent. The data hold around 150,000 clones, with just under 85% observed a single time. The origin of this receptor is a woman aged 40-49 years who had recovered from COVID-19. Sample: PBMCs or T cells enriched from blood (not recorded which).

The chain's CDR3 is CASSVTGTPEAFF. As DNA, the CDR3 is TGTGCCAGTAGTGTGACAGGGACCCCTGAAGCTTTCTTT. V gene TRBV19 combines with J gene TRBJ1-1; TRBD1 agrees at 7 bases. The CDR3 consists of 13 residues. V shed 5 bases, J shed 6 bases, and the junction held 6 bases outside the gene matches. Germline CDR1 reads LNHDA; CDR2 reads SQIVND (reference sequence).